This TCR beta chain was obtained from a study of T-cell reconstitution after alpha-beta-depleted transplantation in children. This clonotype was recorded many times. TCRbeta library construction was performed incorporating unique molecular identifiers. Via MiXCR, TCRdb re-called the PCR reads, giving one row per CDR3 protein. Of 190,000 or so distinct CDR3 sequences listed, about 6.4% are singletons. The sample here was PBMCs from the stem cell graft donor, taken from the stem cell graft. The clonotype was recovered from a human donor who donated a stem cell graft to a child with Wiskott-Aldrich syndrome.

Written as DNA, the CDR3 is TGTGCCAGCAGCGGGACAGCAGCGACCGGGGAGCTGTTTTTT. Protein: CASSGTAATGELFF. V and J are TRBV5-5 and TRBJ2-2, with 7 bases lining up with TRBD1. The CDR3 length is 14 residues. Germline V CDR1 and CDR2: SGHKS, YYEKEE (reference sequence). Losses at the gene ends were 4 bases for V and 5 bases for J; bases not matched to a gene: 5.